Only one count was recorded for the clone carrying this T cell receptor beta chain. Treatment of the sample: randomized to nivolumab then ipilimumab (arm A) or the reverse (arm B). DNA-damaging chemotherapy had not been given to any patient beforehand. Clones were sequenced by immunoSEQ multiplex PCR, and TCRdb holds only the in-frame ones, with some missing. There are under 20,000 clones in the sample; under 85% occur only once, and about 30% lies in the top ten. The source of the sample is a study of sequential checkpoint blockade in melanoma. Study-level information: Each arm's sequence ended with maintenance nivolumab.

This specimen was CD8+ T cells sorted from blood (inferred from file names), taken from a patient given nivolumab and ipilimumab in sequence. The sequence came from a human donor with melanoma.

This CDR3 is CASSQRRGQALPGDTEAFF. The CDR3 nucleotides read TGTGCCAGCAGCCAAAGGAGAGGACAGGCGCTTCCGGGGGACACTGAAGCTTTCTTT. The rearrangement uses TRBV5-6 and TRBJ1-1; 7 bases match TRBD1. V shed 4 bases, J shed 3 bases, and the junction held 21 bases outside the gene matches. This CDR3 spans 19 amino acids. In germline, CDR1 is SGHDT, CDR2 YYEEEE.